Below are 2 T cell receptor beta chains sequenced from a single sample in a study of beta chain features in type 1 diabetes. Antigens of these TCRs are unknown. Regarding the study as a whole: People with Type 1 diabetes carried modestly yet significantly shorter TCRB CDR3s in all four CD4+ subsets.

Reverse transcription of all isolated RNA meant that expressed TCRB transcripts were sequenced. Sequencing used immunoSEQ multiplex PCR; TCRdb keeps in-frame clones, though not all of them. Of 250,000 to 350,000 clones in the sample, approximately 14% were seen once. Sequenced input: naive CD4+ T cells from blood. All receptors derive from a man aged 25 to 45 with type 1 diabetes.

The chain joins TRBV30 to TRBJ1-3; perhaps TRBD1 as D (5 bases). The CDR3 loop spans 13 amino acids. Germline assignment: CDR1 GTSNPN and CDR2 SVGIG (reference sequence). V lost 5 bases and J 2 bases, leaving 10 bases between the germline ends. The CDR3 DNA follows: TGTGCCTGGTCAGGGTCAACTGGAAACACCATATATTTT. Amino acids: CAWSGSTGNTIYF.

This sequence joins TRBV5-1 and TRBJ2-7; the D gene is possibly TRBD2 (7 bases). The CDR3 is 15 residues long. The V end was cut by 1 base, the J end by 2 bases, with 13 bases between. Germline CDR1 reads SGHRS; CDR2 reads YFSETQ. This CDR3 reads CASSLRGGLTYEQYF. In DNA, the CDR3 is TGCGCCAGCAGCTTGAGGGGGGGACTAACCTACGAGCAGTACTTC.